These T cell receptor beta chains were read from a single sample in a study of tumor and adjacent non-tumor tissue in lung cancer. In TCRdb, the multiplex PCR reads were re-called with MiXCR into one record per CDR3 protein. The repertoire holds about 200,000 distinct CDR3 sequences, with about two thirds as singletons. The specimen sequenced was lung tumor tissue. The receptors shown here come from a man aged 55-75 years with non-small cell lung cancer. Each CDR3 is given with its conserved first and last residue. The order of the fields is clone size, V gene, J gene, CDR3 protein. Only part of the rows carry a size: once, few, many, or a class if the clone is expanded.

many	TRBV4-2	TRBJ2-1	CASSQAAVIAGDPNEQFF
NA	TRBV6-1	TRBJ2-1	CASSEIIGPYNEQFF
few	TRBV5-8	TRBJ2-4	CASSLGQGAKNIQYF
many	TRBV6-2/TRBV6-3	TRBJ1-1	CAATGDMNTEAFF
few	TRBV7-8	TRBJ1-6	CATAQGYNSPLHF
few	TRBV20-1	TRBJ2-3	CSALMGGWADTQYF
many	TRBV11-3	TRBJ2-6	CASSPIITGANVLTF
NA	TRBV4-2	TRBJ2-5	CASSPVGGGFSEETQYF
NA	TRBV18	TRBJ1-1	CASSAPAEPFF
many	TRBV20-1	TRBJ2-1	CSAPPAGGPSEQFF
NA	TRBV4-1	TRBJ1-2	CASRNPYRNYDYTF
NA	TRBV11-3	TRBJ1-1	CASNSQIGDPEAFF
NA	TRBV20-1	TRBJ1-2	CSARDPFLGGRVYTF
NA	TRBV6-2/TRBV6-3	TRBJ2-2	CASNFWDPYKTGELFF
NA	TRBV4-3	TRBJ2-6	CASSQDGTGGANILTF
NA	TRBV7-8	TRBJ2-7	CASSFGSPWSYEQYF